The 11 T cell receptor beta chains below were found in one sample sequenced in a study of cytomegalovirus exposure and HLA in healthy donors. Researchers ran the PCR with 60 Vbeta and 13 Jbeta primers. Repertoires were generated with immunoSEQ multiplex PCR, while TCRdb's copy carries only in-frame clones and drops some. The sample has 230,000 or so clones; over 90% are singletons. The sequencing input was PBMCs. These receptors were taken from a girl aged 2-10 years in good health and CMV-seronegative.

The V gene is TRBV5-1, the J gene TRBJ2-7; 9 nucleotides line up with TRBD2. This CDR3 has 15 residues. Germline CDR1 reads SGHRS; CDR2 reads YFSETQ. The trim removed 4 bases at V and 7 bases at J, leaving 12 bases unmatched. DNA for the CDR3: TGCGCCAGCAGCGGAATAGCGGGGGCCCACGAAGAGCAGTACTTC. Protein: CASSGIAGAHEEQYF.

This chain joins TRBV2 and TRBJ1-4; TRBD1 matches 7 bases. With V trimmed by 3 bases and J by 0 bases, 1 base remained unmatched. The germline CDR1 and CDR2 sequences are SNHLY and FYNNEI. The CDR3 length is 15 residues. This CDR3 reads CASSEGQTTNEKLFF. In DNA form, the CDR3 reads TGTGCCAGCAGTGAGGGACAGACAACTAATGAAAAACTGTTTTTT.

Notes on this clone: A junction boundary mismatches the germline segment, possibly from a read error. The chain links TRBV7-7 to TRBJ2-5; D gene unclear. The CDR3 consists of 14 residues. Germline lookup yields CDR1 SSHAT and CDR2 FNYEAQ (reference sequence). The CDR3 loop reads CASSLVGVTQTQYF. In DNA form, the CDR3 reads TGTGCTAGCAGCTTAGTCGGAGTAACTCAGACCCAGTACTTC.

V is TRBV5-1 and J is TRBJ2-7, with D possibly TRBD2 on 6 matching bases. The CDR3 is 15 residues long. The germline V and J ends were trimmed by 0 bases and 2 bases, with 12 bases remaining between them. Germline CDR1 reads SGHRS; CDR2 reads YFSETQ. For the CDR3, the DNA is TGCGCCAGCAGCTTGGAGTCGGGGGAACCCTACGAGCAGTACTTC. This encodes CASSLESGEPYEQYF.

The V gene is TRBV7-8, the J gene TRBJ1-5, with TRBD1 matching over 11 bases. The CDR3 spans 15 residues. CDR1 and CDR2 (germline): SGHVS, FQNEAQ. With 4 bases clipped from V and 4 bases from J, the junction kept 3 bases outside the gene matches. CDR3 in DNA: TGTGCCAGCAGCTCCGGGACAGGGGGAAATCAGCCCCAGCATTTT. It encodes CASSSGTGGNQPQHF.

The V gene is TRBV10-3, the J gene TRBJ2-2, with 7 positions matching TRBD1. Per germline, CDR1 ENHRY and CDR2 SYGVKD. The CDR3 is 13 residues long. V was pared by 7 bases and J by 7 bases, with 6 bases of the junction left unmatched. The CDR3 nucleotides read TGTGCCATCACCGGGACAGAAATCGGGGAGCTGTTTTTT. Translation: CAITGTEIGELFF.

The chain combines TRBV2 with TRBJ1-2, with D possibly TRBD1 on 6 matching bases. Germline V gene data show CDR1 as SNHLY and CDR2 as FYNNEI. CDR3 length: 10 residues. DNA of the CDR3: TGTGGGACAGCTAACTATGGCTACACCTTC. This codes for CGTANYGYTF.

The chain employs TRBV28 and TRBJ2-7; 7 positions match TRBD1. After removal of 5 bases from V and 2 bases from J, the junction contained 12 bases not matched to a gene. Per the germline V gene, CDR1 is MDHEN and CDR2 is SYDVKM. CDR3 length equals 16 residues. The chain's CDR3 is CASSPNSGTVAYEQYF. CDR3 DNA: TGTGCCAGCAGTCCGAACTCCGGGACAGTAGCCTACGAGCAGTACTTC.

In this sample, this clone turned up a few times. This CDR3 reads CASRQGSSYEQYF. CDR3 coding DNA: TGTGCCAGCAGACAGGGGAGCTCCTACGAGCAGTACTTC. The chain recombines TRBV6-5 with TRBJ2-7; 7 positions match TRBD1. The CDR3 consists of 13 residues. J was trimmed by 0 bases and V by 6 bases; bases with no gene match: 2. Germline loops: CDR1 MNHEY, CDR2 SVGAGI.

The chain couples TRBV7-9 to TRBJ2-3; 7 bases match TRBD1. The V and J ends lost 9 bases and 3 bases, in that order; junction bases with no gene match: 6. In germline, CDR1 is SEHNR, CDR2 FQNEAQ (reference sequence). This CDR3 has 13 amino acids. The CDR3: CASLNRGTDTQYF. The CDR3 DNA is TGTGCCAGTCTGAACAGGGGTACAGATACGCAGTATTTT. Full variable domain (rest looked up from reference TRBV7-9 and TRBJ2-3): DTGVSQNPRHKITKRGQNVTFRCDPISEHNRLYWYRQTLGQGPEFLTYFQNEAQLEKSRLLSDRFSAERPKGSFSTLEIQRTEQGDSAMYLCASLNRGTDTQYFGPGTRLTVL.

V usage is TRBV27 and J usage is TRBJ2-1; a possible D gene is TRBD2 (6 bases). Germline CDR1 reads MNHEY; CDR2 reads SMNVEV (reference sequence). This CDR3 has 15 amino acids. V was pared by 6 bases and J by 2 bases, with 14 bases between. CDR3 coding DNA: TGTGCCAGCAGCCCCCTTGGCGGGACCTACAATGAGCAGTTCTTC. Protein product: CASSPLGGTYNEQFF.